Listed below are T cell receptor beta chains from one sample, sequenced in a study of beta chain features in type 1 diabetes. Profiled with immunoSEQ multiplex PCR; TCRdb holds only in-frame clones, not every one. The repertoire consists of 150,000 to 190,000 clones, with approximately 12% occurring once and the leading ten covering 2% to 2.5%. What was sequenced was central memory CD4+ T cells from blood. These receptors were taken from a man between 18 and 29 years old in good health. Each CDR3 is given with its conserved first and last residue. D genes are given only for firm matches. Clone sizes are given selectively: once, few, many, or a class where the clone is expanded.

D	V	J	size	DNA	CDR3
TRBD2	TRBV7-9	TRBJ2-7	few	TGTGCCAGCAGCTGGACTAGCGGGAGCTCCTACGAGCAGTACTTC	CASSWTSGSSYEQYF
NA	TRBV7-2	TRBJ2-7	few	TGTGCCAGCAGCTTCAGGAGGAACGAGCAGTACTTC	CASSFRRNEQYF
NA	TRBV19	TRBJ2-2	few	TGTGCCAGTAGTATAAGGTACACCGGGGAGCTGTTTTTT	CASSIRYTGELFF
NA	TRBV15	TRBJ1-6	few	TGTGCCACCAGCAGAGAGAGCGAGGCTACGGCCCTCCACTTT	CATSRESEATALHF
NA	TRBV5-1	TRBJ2-5	NA	TGCGCCAGCAGCTTCCCAGAGCAAGAGACCCAGTACTTC	CASSFPEQETQYF
TRBD1	TRBV4-3	TRBJ1-5	NA	TGCGCCAGCAGCCTAGGGACTGGACAGGGGGGAAATCAGCCCCAGCATTTT	CASSLGTGQGGNQPQHF
NA	TRBV2	TRBJ2-1	NA	TGTGCCAGCAGTTTACTACAGGGCTCCTTCTACAATGAGCAGTTCTTC	CASSLLQGSFYNEQFF
NA	TRBV6-6	TRBJ1-1	few	TGTGCCAGCAGTTACAGTTTACGGACGGTCGAAGCTTTCTTT	CASSYSLRTVEAFF
TRBD1	TRBV29-1	TRBJ2-3	NA	TGCAGCTATGGACAGGGGGCAGATACGCAGTATTTT	CSYGQGADTQYF
TRBD2	TRBV13	TRBJ2-5	NA	TGTGCCAGCAGCTTAGTAGCGGGGGGGTTCCAAGAGACCCAGTACTTC	CASSLVAGGFQETQYF
NA	TRBV10-3	TRBJ2-5	NA	TGTGCCGCTAACGGGGGCCCGAAAGAGACCCAGTACTTC	CAANGGPKETQYF
NA	TRBV6-5	TRBJ2-5	NA	TGTGCCAGCAGTTACCTAGACAGGGAGACCCAGTACTTC	CASSYLDRETQYF
NA	TRBV5-1	TRBJ2-3	NA	TGCGCCAGCAGCTTTAGCACAGATACGCAGTATTTT	CASSFSTDTQYF
NA	TRBV7-2	TRBJ2-7	NA	TGTGCCAGCAGCCCCTACGGGATCCCAGCCTACGAGCAGTACTTC	CASSPYGIPAYEQYF
NA	TRBV5-4	TRBJ2-6	few	TGTGCCAGCAACCTCAACTCTGGGGCCAACGTCCTGACTTTC	CASNLNSGANVLTF
NA	TRBV7-2	TRBJ2-1	NA	TGTGCCAGCAGCCCCCAGGGAGGCAAATACAATGAGCAGTTCTTC	CASSPQGGKYNEQFF
TRBD2	TRBV5-4	TRBJ2-7	NA	TGTGCCAGCAGCTTGCCCGGACTAGCGGCAACGGTCTACGAGCAGTACTTC	CASSLPGLAATVYEQYF
TRBD2	TRBV4-1	TRBJ2-1	NA	TGCGCCAGCAGCCTAACCCCAAAAGCGGGGGGGCACAATGAGCAGTTCTTC	CASSLTPKAGGHNEQFF
TRBD1	TRBV5-6	TRBJ2-7	NA	TGTGCCAGCAGCTTGGAAGGGACAGGGGCTCGCGAGCAGTACTTC	CASSLEGTGAREQYF
NA	TRBV9	TRBJ1-6	few	TGTGCCAGCAGCGTAGGCTTCGCGAGCTCCTATAATTCACCCCTCCACTTT	CASSVGFASSYNSPLHF
NA	TRBV7-9	TRBJ2-7	NA	TGTGCCAGCAGCGGGCGGACAGATTTCGGGGGAGAGCAGTACTTC	CASSGRTDFGGEQYF
NA	TRBV28	TRBJ2-4	few	TGTGCCAGCCCGGGGGAGGCTGTTCACAAAAACATTCAGTACTTC	CASPGEAVHKNIQYF
NA	TRBV19	TRBJ1-1	many	TGTGCCAGTGGACCGAACACTGAAGCTTTCTTT	CASGPNTEAFF
NA	TRBV7-9	TRBJ1-2	NA	TGTGCCAGCAGCTTCAGGGACCTCATGAACTATGGCTACACCTTC	CASSFRDLMNYGYTF
NA	TRBV28	TRBJ1-4	NA	TGTGCCAGCAGGACCGAGGGGCCCGGTGAAAAACTGTTTTTT	CASRTEGPGEKLFF
NA	TRBV27	TRBJ1-1	NA	TGTGCCAGCAGTTCCGTGTGGAACACTGAAGCTTTCTTT	CASSSVWNTEAFF